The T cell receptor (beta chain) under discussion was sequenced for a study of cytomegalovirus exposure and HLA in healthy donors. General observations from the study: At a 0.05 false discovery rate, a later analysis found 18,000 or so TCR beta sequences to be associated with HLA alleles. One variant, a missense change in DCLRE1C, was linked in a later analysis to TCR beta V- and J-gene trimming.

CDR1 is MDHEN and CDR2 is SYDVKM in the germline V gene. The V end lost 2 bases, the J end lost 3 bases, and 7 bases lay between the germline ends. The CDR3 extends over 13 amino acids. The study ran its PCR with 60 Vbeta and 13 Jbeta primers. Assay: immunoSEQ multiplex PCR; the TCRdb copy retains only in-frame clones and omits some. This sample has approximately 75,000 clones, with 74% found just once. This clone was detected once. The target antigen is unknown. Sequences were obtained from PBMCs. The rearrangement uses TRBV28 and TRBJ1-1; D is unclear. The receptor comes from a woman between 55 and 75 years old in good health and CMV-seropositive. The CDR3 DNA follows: TGTGCCAGCAGTTTACCCCGGGACACTGAAGCTTTCTTT. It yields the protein CASSLPRDTEAFF. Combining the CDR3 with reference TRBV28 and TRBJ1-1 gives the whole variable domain DVKVTQSSRYLVKRTGEKVFLECVQDMDHENMFWYRQDPGLGLRLIYFSYDVKMKEKGDIPEGYSVSREKKERFSLILESASTNQTSMYLCASSLPRDTEAFFGQGTRLTVV.